The clone carrying this T cell receptor (beta chain) turned up a few times. Germline V gene lookup returns CDR1 MRHNA and CDR2 SNTAGT. This CDR3 spans 13 amino acids. The V end was cut by 2 bases, the J end by 1 base, with 4 bases between. This specimen comes from a study of patients and donors after allogeneic stem cell transplantation. MiXCR was run by TCRdb on the RT-PCR reads, yielding one entry per CDR3 protein. Here the sample spans 190,000 or so distinct CDR3 sequences, around 40% being singletons. The genes are TRBV6-4 and TRBJ2-3; no clear D gene. Sequencing was done on a sample of blood, either unsorted or a sorted T cell fraction (not recorded which). This TCR was sampled from a human donor who was either an allogeneic HSCT recipient or a stem cell or donor lymphocyte infusion donor (not recorded which). It is not recorded whose cells these are; they may come from a transplant donor. In nucleotides, the CDR3 is TGTGCCAGCAGTGACGACCGCACAGATACGCAGTATTTT. This codes for CASSDDRTDTQYF.